The clone carrying this T cell receptor beta chain was counted once. Its antigen is not identified. This record belongs to a study of cytotoxic CD8 clonotypes in ibrutinib-treated CLL. Germline V gives CDR1 MNHNS, CDR2 SASEGT. This CDR3 is built from 14 residues. The J segment lost 0 bases and the V segment lost 8 bases, leaving 6 bases of the junction unmatched. The study's findings and limits: Exceeding age-matched healthy donors, baseline clonality also tracked the counts of circulating CD8+ T cells.

Repertoires were generated with immunoSEQ multiplex PCR, while TCRdb's copy carries only in-frame clones and drops some. The data contain some 300,000 clones, roughly 79% of them singletons. The V and J genes are TRBV6-1 and TRBJ2-5; the match to TRBD1 covers 7 bases. The material was PBMCs, obtained before ibrutinib treatment. This clonotype was obtained from a human donor with chronic lymphocytic leukemia. The CDR3 is CASFDRAYQETQYF. For the CDR3, the DNA is TGTGCCAGCTTCGACAGGGCTTACCAAGAGACCCAGTACTTC.